One sample yielded the 30 T cell receptor beta chains listed below, sequenced in a study of blood T cell repertoires in COVID-19. Produced via immunoSEQ multiplex PCR; TCRdb's table is partial and in-frame only. The table includes about 170,000 clones, about four fifths detected once. Input material: peripheral blood. The receptor source for this set is a woman of 80 years or more with COVID-19, enrolled during active disease.

The chain combines TRBV3-1 (or the pseudogene TRBV3-2) with TRBJ1-3; D not certain. Trimming shortened V by 1 base and J by 0 bases, and 7 bases separated the two germline ends. This CDR3 has 15 amino acids. Germline lookup yields CDR1 LGHDT and CDR2 YNNKEL (reference sequence). The CDR3 protein is CASSQAVFSGNTIYF. The CDR3 DNA is TGTGCCAGCAGCCAAGCGGTGTTCTCTGGAAACACCATATATTTT.

This chain connects TRBV5-6 to TRBJ1-5, with D possibly TRBD1 on 6 matching bases. Trimming cost V 1 base and J 6 bases, with 8 bases left between them. This CDR3 is built from 13 residues. CDR1 is SGHDT, CDR2 YYEEEE, per germline. The CDR3 DNA sequence: TGTGCCAGCAGCTTGACAGGGCTTCAGCCCCAGCATTTT. Amino acids: CASSLTGLQPQHF.

The rearrangement links TRBV10-3 to TRBJ1-3, with TRBD1 matching over 7 bases. CDR3 length: 13 amino acids. Germline trimming cut 5 bases from V and 2 bases from J; bases unmatched to any gene: 0. The germline CDR1 and CDR2 sequences are ENHRY and SYGVKD. The CDR3 DNA sequence: TGTGCCATCAGTCAGGGGGCTGGAAACACCATATATTTT. Residues: CAISQGAGNTIYF.

The rearrangement uses TRBV9 and TRBJ1-2; D is uncertain. From germline, CDR1 is SGDLS and CDR2 YYNGEE. This CDR3 region has 15 residues. Trimming pared 0 bases from V and 1 base from J, leaving 10 bases between. The CDR3 spells CASSVGPGVNYGYTF. The CDR3 nucleotides are TGTGCCAGCAGCGTAGGCCCCGGGGTTAACTATGGCTACACCTTC.

This chain connects TRBV2 to TRBJ2-3; no reliable D call. CDR3 size: 11 residues. V was cut by 4 bases and J by 6 bases, with 5 bases left in between. Germline V gene sequence: CDR1 SNHLY, CDR2 FYNNEI. The CDR3 loop reads CASSAVDTQYF. In nucleotides, the CDR3 is TGTGCCAGCAGTGCGGTTGATACGCAGTATTTT.

The DNA for the CDR3 is TGTGCCTGGAGTGTCGGACTGCCCGGGGAGAAAGCTTTCTTT. Its protein product is CAWSVGLPGEKAFF. The chain employs TRBV30 and TRBJ1-1; D remains ambiguous. Germline assignment: CDR1 GTSNPN and CDR2 SVGIG (reference sequence). The CDR3 length is 14 residues. With 0 bases removed from V and 9 bases from J, the gap between germline ends came to 17 bases.

V usage is TRBV28 and J usage is TRBJ2-1; D gene uncertain. The CDR3 loop spans 11 amino acids. Germline assignment: CDR1 MDHEN and CDR2 SYDVKM. V was trimmed by 5 bases and J by 8 bases, leaving 7 bases between them. CDR3 bases: TGTGCCAGCAGTCCTCGTTATGAGCAGTTCTTC. Amino acid sequence: CASSPRYEQFF.

The J gene is TRBJ1-1, the V gene TRBV11-2; 8 bases are a match to TRBD1. Trimming cost V 5 bases and J 5 bases; bases outside gene matches: 10. The CDR3 is 15 residues long. The germline V gene has CDR1 SGHAT and CDR2 FQNNGV. This chain's CDR3 is CASSPLGRGRTEAFF. For the CDR3, the DNA is TGTGCCAGCAGCCCCTTAGGCAGGGGGCGGACTGAAGCTTTCTTT.

V gene TRBV18 combines with J gene TRBJ1-6; the D gene is possibly TRBD1 (5 bases). The V gene lost 2 bases and the J gene lost 8 bases, with 10 bases spanning the gap. There are 14 residues in the CDR3. The V gene's germline CDR1 is KGHSH and CDR2 LQKENI. CDR3 region: CASSPSQGDSPLHF. In nucleotides, the CDR3 is TGTGCCAGCTCACCATCTCAAGGGGATTCACCCCTCCACTTT.

The chain carries TRBV3-1 (or the pseudogene TRBV3-2) and TRBJ2-7; 11 bases agree with TRBD1. Germline assignment: CDR1 LGHDT and CDR2 YNNKEL (reference sequence). The CDR3 runs to 16 residues. J gave up 3 bases and V 4 bases, and 8 bases lay outside the gene matches. The CDR3 sequence: CASSRSGQGDNYEQYF. CDR3 nucleotide sequence: TGTGCCAGCAGCCGGTCGGGACAGGGGGACAACTACGAGCAGTACTTC.

The chain employs TRBV20-1 and TRBJ2-5; no clear D gene. The germline gives CDR1 DFQATT, CDR2 SNEGSKA (reference sequence). The V end was cut by 3 bases, the J end by 3 bases, with 5 bases between. This CDR3 has 11 residues. The CDR3 loop is CSARGEETQYF. CDR3 coding DNA: TGCAGTGCTAGGGGCGAAGAGACCCAGTACTTC.

The CDR3 nucleotides read TGTGCCTGGAGCCTAGGAGATCCCCTCCACTTT. Amino acids: CAWSLGDPLHF. J is TRBJ1-6 and V is TRBV30, with D unclear. The CDR3 loop spans 11 amino acids. V lost 3 bases and J 13 bases, leaving 10 bases between the germline ends. From germline, CDR1 is GTSNPN and CDR2 SVGIG (reference sequence).

The V and J genes are TRBV24-1 and TRBJ2-1; D may be TRBD2 (6 bases). V lost 9 bases to trimming and J lost 1 base, with 21 bases between them. CDR3 length equals 17 residues. Germline CDR1 KGHDR, CDR2 SFDVKD. The CDR3 region has the DNA TGTGCCACCGGGGGGATCCCGGGGAAAGGGTCCTACAATGAGCAGTTCTTC. Encoded protein: CATGGIPGKGSYNEQFF.

This clone was detected only once. The chain joins TRBV9 to TRBJ1-4, with D perhaps TRBD1 (6 bases). The CDR3 runs to 14 residues. V lost 3 bases to trimming and J lost 10 bases, with 16 bases between them. The germline V gene has CDR1 SGDLS and CDR2 YYNGEE. The CDR3 DNA follows: TGTGCCAGCAGCGCGGGACATAGACCCCCAAAACTGTTTTTT. Translating it yields CASSAGHRPPKLFF.

The gene calls are TRBV6-5 and TRBJ1-2, with TRBD1 matching over 8 bases. The CDR3 sequence is 13 residues long. Germline V gene sequence: CDR1 MNHEY, CDR2 SVGAGI. The V and J ends lost 6 bases and 2 bases, in that order; junction bases with no gene match: 2. The CDR3 sequence is CASSRTGNYGYTF. The DNA for the CDR3 is TGTGCCAGCAGCCGGACAGGGAACTATGGCTACACCTTC.

V and J are TRBV7-3 and TRBJ2-1; 9 nucleotides agree with TRBD2. The V gene end was trimmed by 3 bases and the J gene end by 7 bases; junction bases not matched to a gene: 4. The CDR3 consists of 14 residues. The germline CDR1 and CDR2 sequences are SGHTA and FQGTGA. The CDR3 nucleotides are TGTGCCAGCAGCTTGTCCACTAGCGGGAATGAGCAGTTCTTC. It translates to CASSLSTSGNEQFF.

The chain uses TRBV27 and TRBJ1-6, with TRBD1 identical over 10 bases. Unmatched junction bases numbered 17, after V lost 4 bases and J lost 8 bases. The CDR3 is 19 residues long. Germline values: CDR1 MNHEY, CDR2 SMNVEV (reference sequence). The CDR3 loop reads CASSSTGTGTGVLYSPLHF. The CDR3 DNA sequence: TGTGCCAGCAGTTCGACGGGGACAGGGACAGGGGTTTTGTATTCACCCCTCCACTTT.

The chain uses TRBV29-1 and TRBJ1-1; a possible D gene is TRBD1 (6 bases). This CDR3 region has 14 residues. The V and J ends lost 1 base and 6 bases respectively, with 15 bases between them. Germline values: CDR1 SQVTM, CDR2 ANQGSEA. The CDR3 sequence: CSVEGGPGFAEAFF. The DNA for the CDR3 is TGCAGCGTTGAAGGGGGGCCCGGTTTTGCTGAAGCTTTCTTT.

Remarks on this clone: This same CDR3 is encoded by further DNA sequences in the sample. The CDR3 bases are TGTGCCAGCTCACTACAAGAGACCCAGTACTTC. Its translation: CASSLQETQYF. This sequence joins TRBV18 and TRBJ2-5; D remains unclear. This CDR3 contains 11 residues. Looked up from germline, CDR1 is KGHSH and CDR2 is LQKENI. The V and J ends lost 4 bases and 2 bases respectively, with 2 bases between them.

This rearrangement joins TRBV19 to TRBJ2-2; D might be TRBD2 (5 bases). The CDR3 runs 16 residues. Trimming cost V 5 bases and J 1 base, with 14 bases left between them. The germline V gene encodes CDR1 LNHDA and CDR2 SQIVND (reference sequence). The CDR3 DNA is TGTGCCAGTAGTCCGAAGGCGGGCCTGAACACCGGGGAGCTGTTTTTT. As protein: CASSPKAGLNTGELFF.

In its sample, this clone was seen a few times. This sequence joins TRBV6-6 and TRBJ1-5; D perhaps matches TRBD1 (6 bases). With 4 bases removed from V and 3 bases from J, the gap between germline ends came to 10 bases. CDR1 and CDR2 from the germline V gene are MNHNY and SVGAGI (reference sequence). CDR3 length equals 14 residues. CDR3 DNA sequence: TGTGCCAGCAGTTTCACAGGGTTCAATCAGCCCCAGCATTTT. This codes for CASSFTGFNQPQHF.

The genes are TRBV23-1 and TRBJ1-5; 7 bases match TRBD1. TRBV23-1 has ORF status, its function being uncertain. Unmatched junction bases numbered 13, after V lost 5 bases and J lost 3 bases. This CDR3 comprises 17 residues. CDR3 sequence reads: CASSEGSRDSFNQPQHF. The CDR3 DNA follows: TGCGCCAGCAGTGAAGGCTCCCGGGACAGCTTCAATCAGCCCCAGCATTTT.

The V and J genes are TRBV6-2 or TRBV6-3 and TRBJ2-5, with 15 nucleotides matching TRBD2. This CDR3 spans 19 amino acids. V was clipped by 0 bases and J by 5 bases; unmatched bases: 10. Germline V CDR1 and CDR2: MNHEY, SVGEGT. The CDR3 is CASSYSRTSGGAHGETQYF. The CDR3 nucleotides are TGTGCCAGCAGTTACTCCAGGACTAGCGGGGGGGCCCATGGTGAGACCCAGTACTTC.

The V and J genes are TRBV10-3 and TRBJ2-5; tentative D call: TRBD2 (6 bases). Trimming took 2 bases from V and 3 from J, leaving 13 bases between them. CDR1 and CDR2 (germline): ENHRY, SYGVKD. CDR3 length equals 15 residues. The DNA for the CDR3 is TGTGCCATCAGTGAGCCCAACGCGGGGAAAGAGACCCAGTACTTC. Its translation is CAISEPNAGKETQYF.

The chain combines TRBV6-5 with TRBJ2-7; possibly TRBD2 for D (7 bases). Germline CDR1 is MNHEY and CDR2 is SVGAGI. The CDR3 covers 14 residues. Trimming removed 6 bases at V and 7 bases at J, with 19 bases between. The CDR3 region has the DNA TGTGCCAGCAGGAGGGGCGGGGGCCTTGGGGAGCAGTACTTC. This gives the protein CASRRGGGLGEQYF.

This sequence joins TRBV7-3 and TRBJ2-3; 9 bases are shared with TRBD1. The CDR3 contains 16 residues. V dropped 1 base and J dropped 3; count of bases not matched to a gene: 5. Germline V CDR1 and CDR2: SGHTA, FQGTGA. The CDR3 DNA reads TGTGCCAGCAGCTTAAGGGGGACAGGGATAACAGATACGCAGTATTTT. Its protein is CASSLRGTGITDTQYF.

This chain links TRBV5-1 with TRBJ2-7; 11 nucleotides line up with TRBD2. The trim removed 4 bases at V and 2 bases at J, leaving 5 bases unmatched. This CDR3 is 15 amino acids long. Germline CDR1 and CDR2: SGHRS and YFSETQ. The CDR3 is CASSLGSGGAYEQYF. The DNA for the CDR3 is TGCGCCAGCAGCCTGGGTAGCGGGGGGGCCTACGAGCAGTACTTC.

J is TRBJ2-5 and V is TRBV12-3 or TRBV12-4, with D perhaps matching TRBD2 (6 bases). Deletions cut 6 bases from V and 5 bases from J, with 13 bases between. The CDR3 extends over 13 amino acids. The DNA for the CDR3 is TGTGCCAGCAGACCAGGGACTGGCGAGACCCAGTACTTC. This translates into CASRPGTGETQYF.

V usage is TRBV11-2 and J usage is TRBJ2-3; a weak D match, TRBD2 (7 bases). The V gene lost 3 bases and the J gene lost 5 bases, with 15 bases spanning the gap. This CDR3 comprises 15 residues. Per the germline V gene, CDR1 is SGHAT and CDR2 is FQNNGV. CDR3 residues: CASSLGGRGGDTQYF. Here the CDR3 DNA reads TGTGCCAGCAGCTTGGGGGGGAGGGGGGGAGATACGCAGTATTTT.

The CDR3 coding sequence is TGTGCCAGCAGTTCGTACCAAGAGACCCAGTACTTC. This gives the protein CASSSYQETQYF. The genes are TRBV2 and TRBJ2-5; D gene ambiguous. The CDR3 runs 12 residues. The V and J ends lost 5 bases and 0 bases respectively, with 4 bases between them. Per the germline V gene, CDR1 is SNHLY and CDR2 is FYNNEI. Using reference TRBV2 and TRBJ2-5 for the parts outside the CDR3, the full variable domain is EPEVTQTPSHQVTQMGQEVILRCVPISNHLYFYWYRQILGQKVEFLVSFYNNEISEKSEIFDDQFSVERPDGSNFTLKIRSTKLEDSAMYFCASSSYQETQYFGPGTRLLVL.